This TCR beta chain came from a study of T-cell reconstitution after alpha-beta-depleted transplantation in children. This clonotype was recorded a few times. Unique molecular identifiers were built into the TCRbeta library. TCRdb passed the PCR reads through MiXCR, listing each CDR3 protein once. Of about 540,000 distinct CDR3 sequences detected, approximately 16% appear once; the ten largest clones hold approximately 3%. V was cut by 0 bases and J by 5 bases, with 11 bases left in between. The CDR3 sequence is 14 residues long. CDR1 and CDR2 (germline): SGHDN, FVKESK. The input for sequencing was PBMCs from the stem cell graft donor, taken from the stem cell graft. The chain uses TRBV14 and TRBJ2-7; perhaps TRBD2 as D (5 bases). This receptor was identified in a human donor who donated a stem cell graft to a child with acute lymphoblastic leukemia. The CDR3 protein is CASSQELRRDEQYF. CDR3 in DNA: TGTGCCAGCAGCCAAGAGCTTAGGCGGGACGAGCAGTACTTC.